This is a list of T cell receptor beta chains from one sample in a study of blood T cell repertoires in COVID-19. Clones were sequenced by immunoSEQ multiplex PCR, and TCRdb holds only the in-frame ones, with some missing. The data show around 45,000 clones, roughly nine tenths seen once. The specimen sequenced was peripheral blood. Receptor source: a human donor in a cohort sampled during active COVID-19. Each CDR3 is given without its conserved first and last residue. Fields, in order: V gene, J gene, D gene, clone size, CDR3 protein. A D gene is named only where the DNA matches it firmly. Only some rows state a clone size, as once, few, many or a class for expanded clones.

TRBV5-1	TRBJ2-3	NA	NA	ASSLMRQRTDTQY
TRBV6-5	TRBJ1-2	TRBD1	NA	ASSYSVGQPNYGYT
TRBV6-5	TRBJ2-1	TRBD1	NA	ATDRGRASYNEQF
TRBV11-2	TRBJ1-4	NA	few	ASSLDKWGDATNEKLF
TRBV3-1/TRBV3-2	TRBJ2-1	NA	NA	ASSHLASMDEQF
TRBV3-1/TRBV3-2	TRBJ2-7	TRBD2	NA	ASSQGYGERGDYEQY
TRBV4-2	TRBJ2-7	TRBD1	NA	ASSQEQGRDEQY
TRBV3-1/TRBV3-2	TRBJ2-2	NA	NA	ASSLGTGELF
TRBV5-4	TRBJ1-2	NA	NA	ASSPTGQSNYGYT
TRBV27	TRBJ1-3	NA	NA	ASRSGGADGNTIY
TRBV3-1/TRBV3-2	TRBJ2-1	TRBD2	NA	ASSRPSSGGPPNEQF
TRBV7-9	TRBJ1-2	TRBD1	NA	ASSSSGTGRPSYT
TRBV27	TRBJ2-3	NA	NA	ASSLLGGALGTDTQY
TRBV9	TRBJ2-3	NA	NA	ASSLRTGTDTQY
TRBV5-1	TRBJ1-2	TRBD1	NA	ASGRDSTLGSYGYT
TRBV6-6	TRBJ1-5	TRBD1	NA	ASRVIDRGNQPQH
TRBV7-6	TRBJ2-1	TRBD1	NA	ASSAIRGLGYNEQF
TRBV2	TRBJ1-1	NA	NA	ASSYGQTNTEAF
TRBV5-5	TRBJ2-1	TRBD1	NA	ASRSGAGGLNEQF
TRBV7-9	TRBJ1-3	NA	NA	ASSYVAAGNTIY
TRBV9	TRBJ2-1	TRBD2	NA	ASSVTSTSGYNEQF
TRBV12-3/TRBV12-4	TRBJ1-5	NA	few	ASSSGDNQPQH
TRBV24-1	TRBJ2-7	TRBD1	NA	ATRKMGQGWCEQY
TRBV5-4	TRBJ1-3	TRBD1	NA	ASSASLGTGNGNTIY
TRBV5-6	TRBJ1-2	TRBD1	NA	ASSFGTGGNYGYT
TRBV5-4	TRBJ2-3	TRBD2	NA	ASSLPSGATDTQY
TRBV7-3	TRBJ2-3	NA	NA	ASGRDNTDTQY
TRBV7-8	TRBJ2-2	TRBD1	NA	ASSQTGGLGTGELF
TRBV12-5	TRBJ1-6	NA	NA	ASARGMDSPLH
TRBV5-6	TRBJ2-5	NA	once	ASSLVTTTD
TRBV18	TRBJ1-6	TRBD1	NA	ASSPRDRSNSPLH
TRBV27	TRBJ1-4	NA	NA	ASSYRQEHNEKLF
TRBV18	TRBJ1-5	TRBD1	few	ASSPQGQGVQPQH